These T cell receptor beta chains were read from a single sample in a study of cytomegalovirus exposure and HLA in healthy donors. Generated by immunoSEQ multiplex PCR, the TCRdb table keeps only in-frame clones and is missing some. The profile shows 150,000 to 200,000 clones, approximately 72% of them singletons. Sequencing used PBMCs. These receptors were taken from a human donor in good health. The CDR3 runs from the conserved cysteine through the conserved F or W. Each record gives: V gene, J gene, CDR3 protein.

v_call: TRBV6-6; j_call: TRBJ2-3; cdr3_aa: CASSARGEGTDTQYF
v_call: TRBV4-1; j_call: TRBJ2-3; cdr3_aa: CASSQNSNGGLAGGGSTDTQYF
v_call: TRBV5-1; j_call: TRBJ2-2; cdr3_aa: CASSLRPSGGVSTGELFF
v_call: TRBV14; j_call: TRBJ1-1; cdr3_aa: CASSTRQGEAFF
v_call: TRBV5-4; j_call: TRBJ1-6; cdr3_aa: CASSLGGGAWDSPLHF
v_call: TRBV19; j_call: TRBJ2-7; cdr3_aa: CASSKVPGGNEQYF
v_call: TRBV30; j_call: TRBJ1-6; cdr3_aa: CAWSGPLGGTGNSPLHF
v_call: TRBV6-1; j_call: TRBJ2-7; cdr3_aa: CASSRDRGSEQYF
v_call: TRBV4-1; j_call: TRBJ2-7; cdr3_aa: CASSQRSGGEQYF
v_call: TRBV30; j_call: TRBJ1-6; cdr3_aa: CAWNRDRYNSPLHF